Detailed here is one T cell receptor beta chain. Its target is unknown. TCRdb keeps only in-frame clones here, not all; method: immunoSEQ multiplex PCR. The sample lists around 2.1 million clones; more than 90% were seen once. This sample is drawn from a study of shared clonotypes between healthy human individuals. At the level of the study: Per-donor plates numbered three CD4 naive, three CD4 memory, two CD8 naive and one CD8 memory.

The CDR3 has 11 residues. Germline CDR1 SGDLS, CDR2 YYNGEE. V lost 3 bases, J lost 10 bases, and 3 bases stayed unmatched. Study outcomes and limitations: Having only a few donors restricted how much genetic and exposure-history diversity was captured.

This TCR came from a man between 18 and 35 years old in good health. Sequenced input: naive CD4+ T cells sorted from blood. Subset given: CD45RA+ positively selected. This chain uses TRBV9 with TRBJ2-7, with 8 bases lining up with TRBD2. CDR3 coding DNA: TGTGCCAGCAGCGCGGGACTAGATCAGTACTTC. Translated, it gives CASSAGLDQYF.